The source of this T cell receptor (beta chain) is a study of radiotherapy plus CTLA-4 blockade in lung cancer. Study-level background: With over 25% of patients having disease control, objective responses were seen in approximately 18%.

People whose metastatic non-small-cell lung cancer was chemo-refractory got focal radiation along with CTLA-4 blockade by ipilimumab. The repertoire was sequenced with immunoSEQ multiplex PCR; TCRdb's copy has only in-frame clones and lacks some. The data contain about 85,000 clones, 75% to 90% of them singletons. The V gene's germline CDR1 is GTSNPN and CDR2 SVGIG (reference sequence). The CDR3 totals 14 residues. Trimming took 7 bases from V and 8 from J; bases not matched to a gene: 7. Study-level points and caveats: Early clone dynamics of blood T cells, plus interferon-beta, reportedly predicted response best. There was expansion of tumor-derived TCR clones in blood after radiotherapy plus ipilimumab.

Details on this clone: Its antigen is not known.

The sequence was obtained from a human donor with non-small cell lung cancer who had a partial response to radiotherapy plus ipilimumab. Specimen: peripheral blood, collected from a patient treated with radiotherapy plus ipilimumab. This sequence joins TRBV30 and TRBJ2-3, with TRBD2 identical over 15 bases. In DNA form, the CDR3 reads TGTGCCTTCGGACTAGCGGGAGGGCTCGGTACGCAGTATTTT. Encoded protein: CAFGLAGGLGTQYF.